These T cell receptor beta chains were read from a single sample in a study of molecular identifiers for immune sequencing clone quantification. TCRdb passed the PCR reads through MiXCR, listing each CDR3 protein once. The table records over 85,000 distinct CDR3 sequences, less than 35% of them present only once. Input material: naive CD8+ T cells from blood, with Jurkat cell RNA spiked in. These TCRs come from a human donor in good health. Some libraries in this study had Jurkat cell RNA spiked in. CDR3s include the opening cysteine and the closing phenylalanine or tryptophan. The D gene is left open where the match is weak. Rows may omit the clone size; those that give it use once, few, many or a size class.

clone size	J gene	V gene	D gene	CDR3 protein	CDR3 DNA
NA	TRBJ2-7	TRBV29-1	TRBD2	CSVPMTGGYEQYF	TGCAGCGTCCCAATGACGGGAGGGTACGAGCAGTACTTC
NA	TRBJ2-7	TRBV4-1	NA	CASSLIGGGEQYF	TGCGCCAGCAGCCTAATTGGAGGTGGCGAGCAGTACTTC
NA	TRBJ2-3	TRBV20-1	NA	CSARATGEVMRDTQYF	TGCAGTGCTAGGGCCACAGGGGAGGTTATGCGAGATACGCAGTATTTT
many	TRBJ2-2	TRBV12-3/TRBV12-4	NA	CASRSRAAGELFF	TGTGCCAGCAGATCTCGGGCCGCCGGGGAGCTGTTTTTT
few	TRBJ2-3	TRBV19	TRBD1	CASSIPYRGPADTQYF	TGTGCCAGTAGTATCCCGTACAGGGGGCCCGCAGATACGCAGTATTTT
few	TRBJ2-3	TRBV7-6	TRBD1	CASSFRDRGDTQYF	TGTGCCAGCAGCTTCCGGGACAGGGGGGATACGCAGTATTTT
NA	TRBJ2-1	TRBV4-1	NA	CASSQGFNEQFF	TGCGCCAGCAGCCAAGGGTTCAATGAGCAGTTCTTC
NA	TRBJ2-7	TRBV4-1	NA	CASSHTRAYEQYF	TGCGCCAGCAGCCACACCCGGGCCTACGAGCAGTACTTT
few	TRBJ1-1	TRBV6-6	NA	CASSHSGRAQVFF	TGTGCCAGCAGTCACTCAGGTAGGGCCCAGGTATTCTTT
few	TRBJ2-1	TRBV7-9	NA	CASSLLSGKQNEQFF	TGTGCCAGCAGCTTACTTAGCGGTAAACAGAATGAGCAGTTCTTC
many	TRBJ1-1	TRBV7-9	NA	CASSLGLGRSEAFF	TGTGCCAGCAGCTTAGGTTTAGGACGGTCGGAAGCTTTCTTT
few	TRBJ2-7	TRBV7-9	TRBD1	CASSPGTGVLHEQYF	TGTGCCAGCAGCCCCGGGACAGGGGTTTTACACGAGCAGTACTTC
NA	TRBJ2-3	TRBV2	TRBD2	CACRGTSGYTDTQYF	TGTGCCTGCCGGGGGACTAGCGGATACACAGATACGCAGTATTTT
NA	TRBJ2-5	TRBV28	NA	CASNQEQESQSF	TGTGCCAGCAATCAGGAGCAAGAGTCCCAGTCCTTC
NA	TRBJ2-3	TRBV28	TRBD2	CASSPGIRGRCSDTQYF	TGTGCCAGCAGTCCGGGTATTCGCGGGAGGTGTTCAGATACGCAGTATTTT
NA	TRBJ1-5	TRBV7-9	TRBD1	CASCLLRTGEF	TGTGCCAGCTGCTTACTCAGGACAGGGGAATTT